The 24 T cell receptor beta chains given below trace back to one sample, sequenced in a study of blood T cell repertoires in COVID-19. Data came from immunoSEQ multiplex PCR; TCRdb stores just in-frame clones and leaves some out. This table holds nearly 300,000 clones, roughly 86% found once. Sequenced sample: PBMCs or T cells enriched from blood (not recorded which). These receptors were obtained from a woman between 45 and 65 years old who had been exposed to COVID-19.

The chain couples TRBV6-5 to TRBJ2-7; TRBD1 agrees at 7 bases. This CDR3 comprises 14 residues. With 2 bases clipped from V and 3 bases from J, the junction kept 4 bases outside the gene matches. Germline V gives CDR1 MNHEY, CDR2 SVGAGI. The CDR3 DNA follows: TGTGCCAGCAGTTACAGGGGGCGCGTCTACGAGCAGTACTTC. Encoded protein: CASSYRGRVYEQYF.

The chain uses TRBV30 and TRBJ2-5; TRBD2 is a possible D gene (5 bases). The V end was cut by 2 bases, the J end by 1 base, with 11 bases between. The CDR3 spans 14 residues. In germline, CDR1 is GTSNPN, CDR2 SVGIG (reference sequence). This chain's CDR3 is CAWSRRGGQETQYF. For the CDR3, the DNA is TGTGCCTGGAGTCGTCGGGGTGGCCAAGAGACCCAGTACTTC.

The chain recombines TRBV5-1 with TRBJ2-2; 9 bases agree with TRBD2. CDR1 SGHRS and CDR2 YFSETQ come from the germline V gene. This CDR3 has 18 amino acids. V was pared by 1 base and J by 6 bases, with 13 bases of the junction left unmatched. CDR3 DNA: TGCGCCAGCAGCTTGAGTAATAGCGGGGGCATAGGTGCCGGGGAGCTGTTTTTT. Translated, it gives CASSLSNSGGIGAGELFF.

This chain connects TRBV27 to TRBJ2-7; D unresolved. Germline CDR1 is MNHEY and CDR2 is SMNVEV (reference sequence). The V end lost 0 bases, the J end lost 1 base, and 7 bases lay between the germline ends. This CDR3 contains 14 residues. CDR3 sequence reads: CASSLSSGSYEQYF. The DNA of the CDR3 is TGTGCCAGCAGTTTATCGTCAGGATCCTACGAGCAGTACTTC.

The CDR3 spells CASSLGSGGPLGYGYTF. The CDR3 DNA reads TGTGCCAGCAGCTTAGGGTCAGGGGGCCCCCTAGGCTATGGCTACACCTTC. The chain employs TRBV7-2 and TRBJ1-2; 8 bases line up with TRBD1. With 1 base clipped from V and 4 bases from J, the junction kept 11 bases outside the gene matches. The CDR3 runs to 17 residues. Per germline, CDR1 SGHTA and CDR2 FQGNSA.

The chain links TRBV7-9 to TRBJ1-4; D not resolved. Per germline, CDR1 SEHNR and CDR2 FQNEAQ (reference sequence). V was trimmed by 2 bases and J by 7 bases, leaving 14 bases between them. The CDR3 is 15 amino acids. The CDR3 loop reads CASSLSAGEFEKLFF. In DNA form, the CDR3 reads TGTGCCAGCAGCTTATCGGCAGGCGAATTTGAAAAACTGTTTTTT.

The genes are TRBV20-1 and TRBJ1-3, with a tentative D call TRBD1 (6 bases). Trimming cost V 3 bases and J 0 bases, with 15 bases left between them. Germline CDR1 is DFQATT and CDR2 is SNEGSKA (reference sequence). The CDR3 is made up of 16 amino acids. The CDR3 region has the DNA TGCAGTGCTAGTGAACAGGGTGGGCTCTCTGGAAACACCATATATTTT. Its translation: CSASEQGGLSGNTIYF.

The DNA for the CDR3 is TGTGCCAGCAGAGCACCCGGGACAGGGGGCGCGGGTGGCTACACCTTC. Its protein is CASRAPGTGGAGGYTF. The genes are TRBV9 and TRBJ1-2, with TRBD1 identical over 12 bases. There are 16 residues in the CDR3. CDR1 is SGDLS, CDR2 YYNGEE, per germline. V was pared by 5 bases and J by 7 bases, with 12 bases of the junction left unmatched. The variable domain in full, completed from reference TRBV9 and TRBJ1-2, reads DSGVTQTPKHLITATGQRVTLRCSPRSGDLSVYWYQQSLDQGLQFLIQYYNGEERAKGNILERFSAQQFPDLHSELNLSSLELGDSALYFCASRAPGTGGAGGYTFGSGTRLTVV.

V gene TRBV7-8 combines with J gene TRBJ2-7, with D perhaps matching TRBD1 (5 bases). The germline CDR1 and CDR2 sequences are SGHVS and FQNEAQ. This CDR3 has 16 residues. V lost 1 base and J lost 5, with 18 bases in between. The CDR3 spells CASSLDRSGNVHEQYF. The CDR3 nucleotides are TGTGCCAGCAGCTTAGATCGGTCAGGGAACGTCCACGAGCAGTACTTC.

The genes are TRBV2 and TRBJ1-2; TRBD1 might be the D (5 bases). The CDR3 runs 14 residues. Trimming took off 3 bases at V and 5 bases at J, with 13 bases between the two ends. Germline assignment: CDR1 SNHLY and CDR2 FYNNEI. The CDR3 nucleotides are TGTGCCAGCAGTGAGGAGGGGATAGGGTATGGCTACACCTTC. Protein: CASSEEGIGYGYTF.

The V call is TRBV2, the J call TRBJ2-3, with 10 bases lining up with TRBD2. There are 15 residues in the CDR3. Germline V lookup: CDR1 SNHLY, CDR2 FYNNEI. J lost 9 bases, V lost 2 bases, and 8 bases had no gene match. The CDR3 protein is CASSEQRGGPPTQYF. The CDR3 nucleotides are TGTGCCAGCAGTGAACAGCGGGGGGGGCCCCCCACGCAGTATTTT. The variable domain in full, completed from reference TRBV2 and TRBJ2-3, reads EPEVTQTPSHQVTQMGQEVILRCVPISNHLYFYWYRQILGQKVEFLVSFYNNEISEKSEIFDDQFSVERPDGSNFTLKIRSTKLEDSAMYFCASSEQRGGPPTQYFGPGTRLTVL.

The chain is built from TRBV4-2 and TRBJ2-7; 13 bases match TRBD2. CDR1 and CDR2 (germline): LGHNA, YNFKEQ. The length of the CDR3 is 16 residues. The ends lost 2 bases at V and 4 bases at J; junction bases unmatched: 5. CDR3 protein: CASSQFGTSGEYEQYF. The CDR3 region has the DNA TGTGCCAGCAGCCAATTTGGGACTAGCGGGGAGTACGAGCAGTACTTC.

The chain combines TRBV5-4 with TRBJ1-1; TRBD1 is a possible D gene (6 bases). Trimming stripped 4 bases from V and 1 base from J, with 11 bases between. The germline CDR1 and CDR2 sequences are SGHNT and YYREEE (reference sequence). CDR3 length equals 14 residues. The CDR3 reads CASSIPGQNTEAFF. The CDR3 nucleotides are TGTGCCAGCAGCATACCGGGACAGAACACTGAAGCTTTCTTT.

This clone was observed a single time. The chain links TRBV5-1 to TRBJ1-5; the D is unclear. V lost 0 bases to trimming and J lost 0 bases, with 13 bases between them. Germline V lookup: CDR1 SGHRS, CDR2 YFSETQ. CDR3 length: 17 residues. The CDR3 DNA follows: TGCGCCAGCAGCTTGGAGGCAGGTCCTTATAGCAATCAGCCCCAGCATTTT. This translates into CASSLEAGPYSNQPQHF. The full variable domain, its missing parts supplied by reference TRBV5-1 and TRBJ1-5, is KAGVTQTPRYLIKTRGQQVTLSCSPISGHRSVSWYQQTPGQGLQFLFEYFSETQRNKGNFPGRFSGRQFSNSRSEMNVSTLELGDSALYLCASSLEAGPYSNQPQHFGDGTRLSIL.

The J gene is TRBJ1-2, the V gene TRBV5-6, with D possibly matching TRBD1 (5 bases). The CDR3 has 13 residues. Trimming removed 4 bases at V and 8 bases at J, with 15 bases between. The germline CDR1 and CDR2 sequences are SGHDT and YYEEEE. CDR3 in amino acids: CASSPIAGDGYTF. DNA of the CDR3: TGTGCCAGCAGCCCTATTGCGGGGGACGGCTACACCTTC.

V and J are TRBV4-1 and TRBJ2-1, with D hard to call. The CDR3 consists of 14 residues. V lost 0 bases, J lost 8 bases, and 11 bases lay in between. The germline CDR1 and CDR2 sequences are MGHRA and YSYEKL. The CDR3 here is CASSQDRARHEQFF. The CDR3 nucleotides are TGCGCCAGCAGCCAAGATCGCGCCCGCCATGAGCAGTTCTTC.

The chain carries TRBV5-4 and TRBJ1-2, with 7 bases fitting TRBD1. Germline V gene data show CDR1 as SGHNT and CDR2 as YYREEE (reference sequence). The CDR3 has 13 residues. After removal of 0 bases from V and 13 bases from J, the junction contained 9 bases not matched to a gene. Written as DNA, the CDR3 is TGTGCCAGCAGCTTGGAGCTAGGACAGGAGTCCACCTTC. Its protein is CASSLELGQESTF.

The genes are TRBV5-6 and TRBJ1-2; 9 bases are a match to TRBD1. V lost 5 bases, J lost 5 bases, and 19 bases stayed unmatched. From germline, CDR1 is SGHDT and CDR2 YYEEEE. There are 18 residues in the CDR3. The CDR3 region has the DNA TGTGCCAGCAGATTTGGTCCACGGCACGTAGGACAGGGGTATGGCTACACCTTC. This gives the protein CASRFGPRHVGQGYGYTF. Full variable domain (rest looked up from reference TRBV5-6 and TRBJ1-2): DAGVTQSPTHLIKTRGQQVTLRCSPKSGHDTVSWYQQALGQGPQFIFQYYEEEERQRGNFPDRFSGHQFPNYSSELNVNALLLGDSALYLCASRFGPRHVGQGYGYTFGSGTRLTVV.

The chain is built from TRBV28 and TRBJ1-2; TRBD1 is a possible D gene (6 bases). This CDR3 comprises 14 residues. Germline assignment: CDR1 MDHEN and CDR2 SYDVKM. Trimming stripped 6 bases from V and 4 bases from J, with 15 bases between. CDR3: CASRAGGPIYGYTF. The CDR3 DNA reads as TGTGCCAGCAGGGCGGGGGGGCCGATCTATGGCTACACCTTC.

CDR3 DNA: TGTGCCAGCAGCCCGGGACAGGGCCCCTATGGCTACACCTTC. Translated: CASSPGQGPYGYTF. The rearrangement links TRBV27 to TRBJ1-2, with TRBD1 matching 9 bases. Germline lookup yields CDR1 MNHEY and CDR2 SMNVEV (reference sequence). CDR3 size: 14 residues. V lost 6 bases to trimming and J lost 4 bases; unmatched junction nucleotides: 6.

CDR3 amino acids: CASSPSAFQNIQYF. CDR3 sequence (DNA): TGTGCCAGCAGCCCTAGCGCTTTCCAAAACATTCAGTACTTC. The genes are TRBV7-2 and TRBJ2-4; D possibly corresponds to TRBD2 (6 bases). V lost 5 bases, J lost 5 bases, and 13 bases lay in between. There are 14 residues in the CDR3. Germline V gene sequence: CDR1 SGHTA, CDR2 FQGNSA.

The gene calls are TRBV14 and TRBJ1-2, with TRBD1 identical over 8 bases. The CDR3 sequence is 13 residues long. Trimming cost V 0 bases and J 12 bases; bases outside gene matches: 6. Germline CDR1 is SGHDN and CDR2 is FVKESK. CDR3 DNA: TGTGCCAGCAGCCAAGATTGGACAGGGCAAAACACCTTC. Translated: CASSQDWTGQNTF. Combining the CDR3 with reference TRBV14 and TRBJ1-2 gives the whole variable domain EAGVTQFPSHSVIEKGQTVTLRCDPISGHDNLYWYRRVMGKEIKFLLHFVKESKQDESGMPNNRFLAERTGGTYSTLKVQPAELEDSGVYFCASSQDWTGQNTFGSGTRLTVV.

This clone was picked up a small number of times. The chain recombines TRBV7-9 with TRBJ2-7, with TRBD1 as a possible D gene (6 bases). Per germline, CDR1 SEHNR and CDR2 FQNEAQ (reference sequence). Trimming removed 6 bases from V and 3 bases from J, with 12 bases in between. CDR3 length: 13 amino acids. CDR3 sequence: CASRPGALYEQYF. CDR3 in DNA: TGTGCCAGCAGGCCAGGGGCCCTCTACGAGCAGTACTTC.

This chain joins TRBV19 and TRBJ1-5; 9 nucleotides line up with TRBD1. Germline lookup yields CDR1 LNHDA and CDR2 SQIVND (reference sequence). The CDR3 runs to 17 residues. Losses at the gene ends were 5 bases for V and 7 bases for J; bases not matched to a gene: 15. CDR3 nucleotide sequence: TGTGCCAGTAGTGCACATACCCCGACAGGGGGAACACAGCCCCAGCATTTT. The encoded protein is CASSAHTPTGGTQPQHF.